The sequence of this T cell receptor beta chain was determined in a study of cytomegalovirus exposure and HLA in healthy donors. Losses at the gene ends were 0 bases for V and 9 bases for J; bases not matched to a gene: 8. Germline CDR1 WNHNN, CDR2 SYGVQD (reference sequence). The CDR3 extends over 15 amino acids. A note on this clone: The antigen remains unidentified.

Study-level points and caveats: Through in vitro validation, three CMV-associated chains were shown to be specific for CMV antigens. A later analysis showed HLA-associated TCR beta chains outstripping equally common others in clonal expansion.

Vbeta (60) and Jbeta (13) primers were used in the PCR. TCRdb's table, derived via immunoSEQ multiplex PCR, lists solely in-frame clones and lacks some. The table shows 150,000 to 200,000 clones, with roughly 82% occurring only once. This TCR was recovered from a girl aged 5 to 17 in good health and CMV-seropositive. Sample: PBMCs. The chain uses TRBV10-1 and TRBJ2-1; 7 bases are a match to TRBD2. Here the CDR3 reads CASSESWRETREQFF. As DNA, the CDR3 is TGCGCCAGCAGTGAGTCGTGGCGGGAGACCCGTGAGCAGTTCTTC.